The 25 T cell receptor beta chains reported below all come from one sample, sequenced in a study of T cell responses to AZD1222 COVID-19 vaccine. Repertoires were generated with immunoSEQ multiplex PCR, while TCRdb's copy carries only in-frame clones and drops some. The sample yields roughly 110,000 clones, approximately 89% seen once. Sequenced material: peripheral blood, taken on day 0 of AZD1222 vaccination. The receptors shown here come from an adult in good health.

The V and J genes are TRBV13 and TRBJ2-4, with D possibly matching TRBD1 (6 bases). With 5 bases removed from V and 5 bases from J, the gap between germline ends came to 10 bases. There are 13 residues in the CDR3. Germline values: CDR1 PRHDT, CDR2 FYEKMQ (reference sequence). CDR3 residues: CASSNPGENIQYF. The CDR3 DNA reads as TGTGCCAGCAGCAACCCAGGGGAAAACATTCAGTACTTC. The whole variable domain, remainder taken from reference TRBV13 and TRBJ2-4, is AAGVIQSPRHLIKEKRETATLKCYPIPRHDTVYWYQQGPGQDPQFLISFYEKMQSDKGSIPDRFSAQQFSDYHSELNMSSLELGDSALYFCASSNPGENIQYFGAGTRLSVL.

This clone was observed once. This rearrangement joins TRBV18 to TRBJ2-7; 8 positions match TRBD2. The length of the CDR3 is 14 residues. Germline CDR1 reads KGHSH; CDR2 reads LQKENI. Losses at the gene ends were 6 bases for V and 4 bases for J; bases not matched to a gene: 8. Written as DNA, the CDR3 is TGTGCCAGCTCGCCCCCGGGGGGGCAGTACGAGCAGTACTTC. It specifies CASSPPGGQYEQYF.

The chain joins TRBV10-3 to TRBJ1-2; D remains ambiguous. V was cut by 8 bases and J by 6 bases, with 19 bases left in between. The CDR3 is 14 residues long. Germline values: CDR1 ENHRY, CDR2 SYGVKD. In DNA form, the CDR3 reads TGTGCCATCCTAGCTCAGGCAGACTTAAATGGCTACACCTTC. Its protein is CAILAQADLNGYTF.

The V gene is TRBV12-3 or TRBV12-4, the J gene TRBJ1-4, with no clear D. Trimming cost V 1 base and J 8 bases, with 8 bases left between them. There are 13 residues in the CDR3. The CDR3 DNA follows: TGTGCCAGCAGTTTAGGGCACAAAGAAAAACTGTTTTTT. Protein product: CASSLGHKEKLFF.

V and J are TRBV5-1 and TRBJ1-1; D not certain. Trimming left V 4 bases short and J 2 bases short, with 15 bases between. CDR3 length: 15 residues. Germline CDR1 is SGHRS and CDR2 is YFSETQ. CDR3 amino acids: CASSRMGAQNTEAFF. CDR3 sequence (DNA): TGCGCCAGCAGCCGAATGGGAGCCCAAAACACTGAAGCTTTCTTT.

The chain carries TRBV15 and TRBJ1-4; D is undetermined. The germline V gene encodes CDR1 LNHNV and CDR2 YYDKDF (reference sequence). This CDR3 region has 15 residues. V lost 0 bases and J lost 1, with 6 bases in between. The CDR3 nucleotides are TGTGCCACCAGCAGAGATACGGGAACTAATGAAAAACTGTTTTTT. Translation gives CATSRDTGTNEKLFF.

CDR3 residues: CAISESFERGAVKNIQYF. The CDR3 DNA reads TGTGCCATCAGTGAGTCGTTTGAGCGGGGGGCAGTAAAAAACATTCAGTACTTC. The chain links TRBV10-3 to TRBJ2-4; 9 nucleotides align to TRBD2. In germline, CDR1 is ENHRY, CDR2 SYGVKD. V shed 0 bases, J shed 4 bases, and the junction held 10 bases outside the gene matches. The CDR3 sequence is 18 residues long.

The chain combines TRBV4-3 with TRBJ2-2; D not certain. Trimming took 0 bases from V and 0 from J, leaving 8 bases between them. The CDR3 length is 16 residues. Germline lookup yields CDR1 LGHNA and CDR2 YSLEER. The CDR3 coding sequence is TGCGCCAGCAGCCAAGATCTGACAACGAACACCGGGGAGCTGTTTTTT. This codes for CASSQDLTTNTGELFF.

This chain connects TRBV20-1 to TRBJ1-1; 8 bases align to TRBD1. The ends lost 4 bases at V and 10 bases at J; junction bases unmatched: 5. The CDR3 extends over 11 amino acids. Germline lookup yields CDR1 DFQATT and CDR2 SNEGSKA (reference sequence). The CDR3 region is CSAKDRDLAFF. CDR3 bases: TGCAGTGCTAAGGACAGGGATTTAGCTTTCTTT.

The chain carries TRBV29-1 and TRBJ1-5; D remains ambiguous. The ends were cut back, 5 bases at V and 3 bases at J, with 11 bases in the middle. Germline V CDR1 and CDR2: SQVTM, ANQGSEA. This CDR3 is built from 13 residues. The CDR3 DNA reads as TGCAGCGTTCCCCCCGGGCCCAATCAGCCCCAGCATTTT. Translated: CSVPPGPNQPQHF.

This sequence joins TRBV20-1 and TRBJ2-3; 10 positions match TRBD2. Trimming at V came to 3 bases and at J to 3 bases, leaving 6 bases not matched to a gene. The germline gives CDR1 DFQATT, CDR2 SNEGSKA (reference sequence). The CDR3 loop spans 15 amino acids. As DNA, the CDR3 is TGCAGTGCTAGTGGTCAGCGGGGGGGTACAGATACGCAGTATTTT. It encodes CSASGQRGGTDTQYF.

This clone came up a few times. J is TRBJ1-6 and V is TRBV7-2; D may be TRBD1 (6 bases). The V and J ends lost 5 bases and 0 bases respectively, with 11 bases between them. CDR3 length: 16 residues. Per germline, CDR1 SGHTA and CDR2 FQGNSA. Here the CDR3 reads CASSGGGNSYNSPLHF. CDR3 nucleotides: TGTGCCAGCAGCGGAGGGGGGAACTCCTATAATTCACCCCTCCACTTT.

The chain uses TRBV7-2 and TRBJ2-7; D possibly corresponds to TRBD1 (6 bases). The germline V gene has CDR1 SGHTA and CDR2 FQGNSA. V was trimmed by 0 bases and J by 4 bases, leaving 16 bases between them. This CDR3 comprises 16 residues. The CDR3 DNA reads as TGTGCCAGCAGCTTAGCGAACAGGGTCTATCATTACGAGCAGTACTTC. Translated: CASSLANRVYHYEQYF.

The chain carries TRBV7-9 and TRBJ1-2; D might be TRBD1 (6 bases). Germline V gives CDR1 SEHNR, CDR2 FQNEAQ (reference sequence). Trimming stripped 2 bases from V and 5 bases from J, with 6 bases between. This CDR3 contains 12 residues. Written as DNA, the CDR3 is TGTGCCAGCAGCTTAACAGGGTATGGCTACACCTTC. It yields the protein CASSLTGYGYTF. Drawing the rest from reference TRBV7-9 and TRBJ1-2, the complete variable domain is DTGVSQNPRHKITKRGQNVTFRCDPISEHNRLYWYRQTLGQGPEFLTYFQNEAQLEKSRLLSDRFSAERPKGSFSTLEIQRTEQGDSAMYLCASSLTGYGYTFGSGTRLTVV.

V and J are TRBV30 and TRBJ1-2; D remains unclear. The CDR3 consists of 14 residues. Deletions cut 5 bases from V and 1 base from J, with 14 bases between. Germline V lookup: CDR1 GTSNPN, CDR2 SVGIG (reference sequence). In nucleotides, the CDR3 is TGTGCCTGGGGGAGAGGAGAGTTTAACTATGGCTACACCTTC. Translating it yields CAWGRGEFNYGYTF.

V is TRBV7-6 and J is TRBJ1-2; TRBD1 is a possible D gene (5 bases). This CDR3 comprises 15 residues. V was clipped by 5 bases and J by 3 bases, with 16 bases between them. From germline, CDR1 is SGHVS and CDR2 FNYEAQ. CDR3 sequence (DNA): TGTGCCAGCAGCCCCGGGGGATCTACGCACTATGGCTACACCTTC. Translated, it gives CASSPGGSTHYGYTF.

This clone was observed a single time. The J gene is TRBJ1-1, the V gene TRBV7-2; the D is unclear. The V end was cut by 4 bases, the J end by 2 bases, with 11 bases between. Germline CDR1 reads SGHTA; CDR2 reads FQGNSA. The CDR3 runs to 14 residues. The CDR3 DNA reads TGTGCCAGCAGCTCCCCGACACCCAACACTGAAGCTTTCTTT. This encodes CASSSPTPNTEAFF.

This chain's CDR3 is CASSVVGRQDEKLFF. The CDR3 DNA sequence: TGTGCCAGCAGCGTAGTGGGAAGACAGGATGAAAAACTGTTTTTT. The gene calls are TRBV9 and TRBJ1-4, with D perhaps TRBD1 (6 bases). V was clipped by 0 bases and J by 6 bases, with 12 bases between them. The germline CDR1 and CDR2 sequences are SGDLS and YYNGEE. The CDR3 is 15 residues long.

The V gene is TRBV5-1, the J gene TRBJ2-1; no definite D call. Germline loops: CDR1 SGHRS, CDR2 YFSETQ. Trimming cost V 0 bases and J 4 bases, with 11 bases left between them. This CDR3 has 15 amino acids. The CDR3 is CASSLALGRYNEQFF. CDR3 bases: TGCGCCAGCAGCTTGGCCCTAGGAAGGTACAATGAGCAGTTCTTC.

The CDR3 here is CASSFVGLQGAGEQFF. CDR3 in DNA: TGCGCCAGCAGCTTCGTCGGTTTACAGGGGGCCGGTGAGCAGTTCTTC. The genes are TRBV5-1 and TRBJ2-1, with 9 bases lining up with TRBD1. Germline V gene data show CDR1 as SGHRS and CDR2 as YFSETQ. V was pared by 2 bases and J by 9 bases, with 12 bases of the junction left unmatched. The CDR3 spans 16 residues.

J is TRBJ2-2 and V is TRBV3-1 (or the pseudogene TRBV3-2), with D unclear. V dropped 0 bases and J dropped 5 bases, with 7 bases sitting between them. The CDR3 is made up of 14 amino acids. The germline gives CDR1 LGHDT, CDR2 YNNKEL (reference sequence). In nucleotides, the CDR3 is TGTGCCAGCAGCCAAGATTGGGGTACCGGGGAGCTGTTTTTT. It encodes CASSQDWGTGELFF.

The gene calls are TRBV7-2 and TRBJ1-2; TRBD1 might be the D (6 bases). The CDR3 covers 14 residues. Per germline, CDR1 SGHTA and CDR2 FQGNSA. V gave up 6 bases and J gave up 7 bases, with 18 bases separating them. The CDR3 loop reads CASSFPDRRSGYTF. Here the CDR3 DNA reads TGTGCCAGCAGTTTCCCCGACAGGAGAAGTGGCTACACCTTC.

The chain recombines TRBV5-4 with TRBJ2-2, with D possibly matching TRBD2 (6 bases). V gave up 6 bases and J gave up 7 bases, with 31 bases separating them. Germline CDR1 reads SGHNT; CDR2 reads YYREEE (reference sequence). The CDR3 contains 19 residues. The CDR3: CASTSSIVAEGSYVGELFF. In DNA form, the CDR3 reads TGTGCCAGCACCAGTTCCATTGTGGCGGAGGGGTCCTACGTCGGGGAGCTGTTTTTT.

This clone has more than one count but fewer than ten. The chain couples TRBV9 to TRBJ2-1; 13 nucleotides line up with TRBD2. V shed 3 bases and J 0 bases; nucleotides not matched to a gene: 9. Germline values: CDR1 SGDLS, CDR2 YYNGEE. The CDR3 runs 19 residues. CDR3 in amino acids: CASSDPPGLAGSSYNEQFF. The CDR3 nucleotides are TGTGCCAGCAGCGACCCACCGGGACTAGCGGGGAGCTCCTACAATGAGCAGTTCTTC.

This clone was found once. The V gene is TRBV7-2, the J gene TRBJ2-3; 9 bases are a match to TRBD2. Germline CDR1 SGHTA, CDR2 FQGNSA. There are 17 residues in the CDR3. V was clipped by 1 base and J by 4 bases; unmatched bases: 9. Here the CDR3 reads CASSLGLAGGQSDTQYF. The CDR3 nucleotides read TGTGCCAGCAGCTTAGGTCTTGCGGGGGGGCAATCAGATACGCAGTATTTT.